The 8 T cell receptor beta chains given below trace back to one sample, sequenced in a study of blood T cells in healthy people across ages. A second PCR of about 7 to 12 cycles used a sample-barcoded 5' primer and a J-beta primer mix. From the 5' RACE reads, TCRdb called clonotypes with MiXCR, one entry per CDR3 protein. This repertoire shows almost 550,000 distinct CDR3 sequences, 20% to 30% found once; its top ten account for roughly 10%. The same data also contributed to another study, on T cells of mothers and their children.

Material: blood. Every receptor here comes from a boy younger than 18 in good health.

Only a few counts were recorded for this clonotype. The rearrangement joins TRBV5-1 to TRBJ2-1; TRBD2 matches 9 bases. Trimming took 0 bases from V and 7 from J; bases not matched to a gene: 11. CDR1 SGHRS and CDR2 YFSETQ come from the germline V gene. CDR3 size: 17 residues. CDR3 loop: CASSLADRGLAGNEQFF. The DNA of the CDR3 is TGCGCCAGCAGCTTGGCAGACCGGGGACTAGCCGGAAATGAGCAGTTCTTC.

The sample holds a few counts of this clonotype. J is TRBJ2-5 and V is TRBV3-1, with D unclear. CDR1 is LGHDT, CDR2 YNNKEL, per germline (reference sequence). The CDR3 consists of 12 residues. V lost 3 bases, J lost 5 bases, and 7 bases lay in between. The CDR3, as DNA: TGTGCCAGCAGCCATGTCGGGGAGACCCAGTACTTC. Its protein product is CASSHVGETQYF.

With regard to this clonotype: A junction end diverges from the germline sequence, so it may reflect a read error. This sequence joins TRBV5-1 and TRBJ2-3, with D possibly matching TRBD2 (5 bases). The CDR3 has 13 residues. Germline loops: CDR1 SGHRS, CDR2 YFSETQ. The DNA for the CDR3 is TGCGCCAGCAGCTTGGAGGTCGCGACCCAGCGGCATTTT. This translates into CASSLEVATQRHF.

The chain recombines TRBV5-1 with TRBJ2-3; 11 bases fit TRBD2. The CDR3 has 19 residues. V lost 0 bases and J lost 0; bases outside the gene matches: 9. Germline V lookup: CDR1 SGHRS, CDR2 YFSETQ. Here the CDR3 DNA reads TGCGCCAGCAGCTTGGTGCGGACTAGCGGGCCCACTAGCACAGATACGCAGTATTTT. Translation gives CASSLVRTSGPTSTDTQYF.

The chain links TRBV6-6 to TRBJ2-1; D remains ambiguous. Germline V CDR1 and CDR2: MNHNY, SVGAGI (reference sequence). Trimming removed 2 bases at V and 8 bases at J, with 22 bases between. The CDR3 length is 17 residues. DNA of the CDR3: TGTGCCAGCAGTTACCCATCACCGCCCCGGGTTTTCGATGAGCAGTTCTTC. Its protein product is CASSYPSPPRVFDEQFF.

This clonotype was found a few times. The rearrangement joins TRBV7-2 to TRBJ2-1; weak D call: TRBD2 (7 bases). Looked up from germline, CDR1 is SGHTA and CDR2 is FQGNSA. The CDR3 runs to 15 residues. V shed 0 bases and J shed 7 bases, with 13 bases lying between them. Here the CDR3 reads CASSLAGGLGNEQFF. The CDR3 coding sequence is TGTGCCAGCAGCTTAGCGGGGGGGCTAGGGAATGAGCAGTTCTTC.

The V gene is TRBV18, the J gene TRBJ1-1; D unresolved. This CDR3 is 14 amino acids long. With 2 bases removed from V and 3 bases from J, the gap between germline ends came to 10 bases. Germline V gene sequence: CDR1 KGHSH, CDR2 LQKENI. The CDR3 loop reads CASSPGLGDTEAFF. CDR3 nucleotides: TGTGCCAGCTCACCAGGTTTGGGCGACACTGAAGCTTTCTTT. Together with reference TRBV18 and TRBJ1-1, the CDR3 gives the full variable domain: NAGVMQNPRHLVRRRGQEARLRCSPMKGHSHVYWYRQLPEEGLKFMVYLQKENIIDESGMPKERFSAEFPKEGPSILRIQQVVRGDSAAYFCASSPGLGDTEAFFGQGTRLTVV.

J is TRBJ2-3 and V is TRBV10-3, with 11 nucleotides matching TRBD2. Germline trimming cut 3 bases from V and 1 base from J; bases unmatched to any gene: 3. The V gene's germline CDR1 is ENHRY and CDR2 SYGVKD. The CDR3 contains 16 residues. For the CDR3, the DNA is TGTGCCATCAGTGATCGACTAGCGGGACGCACAGATACGCAGTATTTT. It is translated as CAISDRLAGRTDTQYF.